This TCR beta chain comes out of a study of blood T cells in healthy people across ages. Study results and limitations: The lack of PBMC sorting stopped any conclusive naive versus antigen-experienced comparison.

A sample-barcoded 5' primer and a J-beta primer mix were used in a second PCR of about 7 to 11 cycles. MiXCR, applied by TCRdb to the 5' RACE reads, yields one record per CDR3 protein. The table lists around 700,000 distinct CDR3 sequences, more than 20% of them singletons. In regard to this clonotype: Its antigen is not known.

The same data also went into a second study, on T cells of mothers and their children. That paper states: Sample barcodes and 2-4 random nucleotides were added by the M1S primer of the second PCR.

Sequenced sample: blood. This clonotype was obtained from a boy younger than 18 in good health.

The CDR3 spells CASSLAPSFYNEQFF. The CDR3 region has the DNA TGTGCCAGCAGTTTAGCTCCTAGCTTCTACAATGAGCAGTTCTTC. The chain combines TRBV12-3 or TRBV12-4 with TRBJ2-1; D may be TRBD2 (5 bases). V was trimmed by 0 bases and J by 3 bases, leaving 9 bases between them. This CDR3 is 15 amino acids long.